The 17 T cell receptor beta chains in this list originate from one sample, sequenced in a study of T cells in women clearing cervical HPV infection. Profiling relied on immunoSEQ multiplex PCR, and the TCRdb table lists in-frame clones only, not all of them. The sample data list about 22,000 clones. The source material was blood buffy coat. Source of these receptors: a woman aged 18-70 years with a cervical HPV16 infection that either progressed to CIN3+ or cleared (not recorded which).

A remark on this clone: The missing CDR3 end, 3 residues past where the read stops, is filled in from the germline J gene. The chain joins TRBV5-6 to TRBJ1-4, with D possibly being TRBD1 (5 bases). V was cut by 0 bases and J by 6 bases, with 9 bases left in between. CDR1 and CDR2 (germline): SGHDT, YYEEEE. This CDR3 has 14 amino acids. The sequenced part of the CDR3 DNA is TGTGCCAGCAGCTTGGGCCAGGGTGATGAAAAA. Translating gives CASSLGQGDEK. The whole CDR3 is CASSLGQGDEKLFF.

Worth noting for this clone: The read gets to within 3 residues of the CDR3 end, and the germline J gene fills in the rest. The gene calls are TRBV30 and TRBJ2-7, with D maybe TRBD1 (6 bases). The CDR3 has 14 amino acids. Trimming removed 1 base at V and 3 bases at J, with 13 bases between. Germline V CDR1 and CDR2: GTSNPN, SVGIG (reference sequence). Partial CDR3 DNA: TGTGCCTGGAGTGATATGAAGGGGGACTACGAG. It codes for CAWSDMKGDYE. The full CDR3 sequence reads CAWSDMKGDYEQYF. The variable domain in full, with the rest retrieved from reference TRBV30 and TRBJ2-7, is SQTIHQWPATLVQPVGSPLSLECTVEGTSNPNLYWYRQAAGRGLQLLFYSVGIGQISSEVPQNLSASRPQDRQFILSSKKLLLSDSGFYLCAWSDMKGDYEQYFGPGTRLTVT.

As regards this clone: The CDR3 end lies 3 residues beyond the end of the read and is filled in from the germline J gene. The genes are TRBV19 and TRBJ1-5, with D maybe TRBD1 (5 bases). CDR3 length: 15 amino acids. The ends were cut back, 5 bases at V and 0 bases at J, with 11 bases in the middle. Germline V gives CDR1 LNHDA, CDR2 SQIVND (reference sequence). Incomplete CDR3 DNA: TGTGCCAGTAGTGACAGAATTTATAGCAATCAGCCC. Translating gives CASSDRIYSNQP. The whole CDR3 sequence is CASSDRIYSNQPQHF.

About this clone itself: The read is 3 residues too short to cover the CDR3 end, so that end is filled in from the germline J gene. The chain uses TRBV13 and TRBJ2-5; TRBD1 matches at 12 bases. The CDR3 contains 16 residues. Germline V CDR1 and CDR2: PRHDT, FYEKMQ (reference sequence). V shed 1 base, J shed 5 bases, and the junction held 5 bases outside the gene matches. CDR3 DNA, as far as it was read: TGTGCCAGCAGCTTAGTGGGGACAGGGGGCTGGGAGACC. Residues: CASSLVGTGGWET. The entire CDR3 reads CASSLVGTGGWETQYF.

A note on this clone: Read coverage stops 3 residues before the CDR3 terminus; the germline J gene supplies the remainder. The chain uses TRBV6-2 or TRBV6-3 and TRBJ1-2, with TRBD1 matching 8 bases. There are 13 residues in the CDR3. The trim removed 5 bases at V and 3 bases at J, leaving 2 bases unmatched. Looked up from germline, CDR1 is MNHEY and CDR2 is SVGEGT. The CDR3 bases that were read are TGTGCCAGCAGTCCGGACAGGGACTATGGC. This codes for CASSPDRDYG. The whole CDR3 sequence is CASSPDRDYGYTF.

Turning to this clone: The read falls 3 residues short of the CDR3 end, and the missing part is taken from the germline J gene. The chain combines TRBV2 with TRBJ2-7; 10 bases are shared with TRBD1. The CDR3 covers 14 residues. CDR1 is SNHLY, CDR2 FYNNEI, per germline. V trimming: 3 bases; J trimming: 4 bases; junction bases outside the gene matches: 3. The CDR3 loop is CASSDRDRGYEQYF. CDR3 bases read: TGTGCCAGCAGTGACCGGGACAGGGGTTACGAG.

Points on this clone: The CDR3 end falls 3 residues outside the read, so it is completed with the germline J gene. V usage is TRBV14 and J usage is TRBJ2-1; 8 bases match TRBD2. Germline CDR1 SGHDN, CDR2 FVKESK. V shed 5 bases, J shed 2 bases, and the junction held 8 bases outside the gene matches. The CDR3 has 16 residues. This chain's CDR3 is CASSARPGGAYNEQFF. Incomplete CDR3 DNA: TGTGCCAGCAGCGCTAGACCGGGGGGGGCCTACAATGAG.

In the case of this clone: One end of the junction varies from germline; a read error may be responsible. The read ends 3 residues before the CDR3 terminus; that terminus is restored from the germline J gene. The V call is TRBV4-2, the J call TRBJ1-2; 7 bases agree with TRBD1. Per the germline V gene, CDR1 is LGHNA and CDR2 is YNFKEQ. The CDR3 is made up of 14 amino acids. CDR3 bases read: TGCGCCAGCAGCCAAGGGGGCGCTTCGTATGGC. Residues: CASSQGGASYG. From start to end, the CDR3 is CASSQGGASYGYTF.

CDR3 loop: CAWSSRVLTYNSPLHF. The covered CDR3 bases are TGTGCCTGGAGTTCACGGGTATTGACCTATAATTCACCC. The chain combines TRBV30 with TRBJ1-6, with D uncertain. The missing CDR3 end, 3 residues past where the read stops, is filled in from the germline J gene. Trimming left V 2 bases short and J 2 bases short, with 13 bases between. CDR3 length equals 16 residues. In germline, CDR1 is GTSNPN, CDR2 SVGIG (reference sequence).

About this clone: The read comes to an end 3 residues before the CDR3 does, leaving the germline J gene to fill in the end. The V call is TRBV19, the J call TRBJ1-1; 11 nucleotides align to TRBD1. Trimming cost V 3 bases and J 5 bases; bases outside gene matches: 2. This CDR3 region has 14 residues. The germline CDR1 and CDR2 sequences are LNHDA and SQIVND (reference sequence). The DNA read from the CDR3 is TGTGCCAGTAGTATCGGGACAGGGGGAACTGAA. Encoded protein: CASSIGTGGTE. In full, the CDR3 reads CASSIGTGGTEAFF. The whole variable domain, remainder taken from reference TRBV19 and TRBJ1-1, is DGGITQSPKYLFRKEGQNVTLSCEQNLNHDAMYWYRQDPGQGLRLIYYSQIVNDFQKGDIAEGYSVSREKKESFPLTVTSAQKNPTAFYLCASSIGTGGTEAFFGQGTRLTVV.

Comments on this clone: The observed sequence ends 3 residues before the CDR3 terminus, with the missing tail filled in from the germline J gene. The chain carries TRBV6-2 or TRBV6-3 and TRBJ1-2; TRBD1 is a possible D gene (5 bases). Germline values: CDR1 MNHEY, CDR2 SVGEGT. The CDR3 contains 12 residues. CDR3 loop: CASVSWGYDYTF. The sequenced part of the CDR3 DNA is TGTGCCAGTGTGAGTTGGGGCTACGAC.

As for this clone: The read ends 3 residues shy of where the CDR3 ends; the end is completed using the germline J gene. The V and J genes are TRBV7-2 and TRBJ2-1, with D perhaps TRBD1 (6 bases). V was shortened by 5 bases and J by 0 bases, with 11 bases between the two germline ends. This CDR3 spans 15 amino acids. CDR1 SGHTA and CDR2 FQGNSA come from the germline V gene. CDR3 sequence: CASSTQGSSYNEQFF. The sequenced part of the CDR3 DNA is TGTGCCAGCAGCACCCAGGGGAGCTCCTACAATGAG.

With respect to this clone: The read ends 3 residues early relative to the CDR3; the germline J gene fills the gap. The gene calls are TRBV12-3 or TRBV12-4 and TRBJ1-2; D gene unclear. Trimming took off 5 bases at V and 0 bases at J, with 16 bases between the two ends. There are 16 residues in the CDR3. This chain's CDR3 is CASSPTLTSPNYGYTF. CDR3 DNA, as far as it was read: TGTGCCAGCAGTCCCACCCTAACGAGTCCTAACTATGGC.

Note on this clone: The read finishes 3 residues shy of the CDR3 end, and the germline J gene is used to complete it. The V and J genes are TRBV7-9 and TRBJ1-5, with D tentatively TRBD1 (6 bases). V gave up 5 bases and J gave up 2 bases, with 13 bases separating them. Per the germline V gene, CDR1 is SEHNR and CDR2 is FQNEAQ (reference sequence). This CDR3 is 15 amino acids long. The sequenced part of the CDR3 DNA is TGTGCCAGCAGCCCAGCGGGGGGCGGCAATCAGCCC. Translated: CASSPAGGGNQP. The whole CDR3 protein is CASSPAGGGNQPQHF.

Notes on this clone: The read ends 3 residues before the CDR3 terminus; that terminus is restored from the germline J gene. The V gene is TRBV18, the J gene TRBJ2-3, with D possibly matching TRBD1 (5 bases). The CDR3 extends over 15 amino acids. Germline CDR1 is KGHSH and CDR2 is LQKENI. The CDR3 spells CASSLTGQQGDPQYF. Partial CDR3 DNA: TGTGCCAGCTCACTAACAGGTCAACAAGGGGATCCG.

The CDR3 loop reads CASSPTGGYDYTF. The part of the CDR3 DNA that was read is TGTGCCAGCAGCCCGACAGGGGGCTACGAC. The V call is TRBV7-9, the J call TRBJ1-2; 10 nucleotides align to TRBD1. The read finishes 3 residues shy of the CDR3 end, and the germline J gene is used to complete it. Germline CDR1 SEHNR, CDR2 FQNEAQ (reference sequence). The CDR3 has 13 amino acids.

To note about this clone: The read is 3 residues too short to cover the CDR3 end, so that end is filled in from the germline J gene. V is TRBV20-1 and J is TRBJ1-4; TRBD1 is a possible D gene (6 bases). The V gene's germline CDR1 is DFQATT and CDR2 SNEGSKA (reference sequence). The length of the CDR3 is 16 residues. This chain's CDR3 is CSARDSNRVMNSPLFF. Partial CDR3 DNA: TGCAGTGCTAGAGATAGTAACAGGGTCATGAATTCACCA.